This TCR beta chain was profiled in a study of vaccination effects on CD4 cells after COVID-19. At the level of the study: The median interval between the second dose and post-vaccine sampling was 72 days. Broader study findings: Infection-derived and vaccine-derived clones contracted markedly late after vaccination.

Of note for this clone: Its antigen is still unknown.

Sequencing in the ViraFEST assay came after antigen-specific CD4+ T cells had been expanded with viral peptide pools, which were used to stimulate PBMC. The culture ran for approximately 10 days before CD4+ T cells were isolated. Each participant was administered two doses of either the BNT162b2 or the mRNA-1273 vaccine. About 2 million PBMC were seeded per well and grown in the presence of roughly 9.3 IU/ml IL-2 and around 11 ug/ml peptides. On days 3 and 7, fresh IL-2 medium replaced half the medium. Method: immunoSEQ multiplex PCR; TCRdb's copy keeps in-frame clones and lacks some. The sample consists of around 81,000 clones, 77% of them appearing once. The CDR3 runs 16 residues. Germline V lookup: CDR1 MNHEY, CDR2 SVGEGT. Trimming stripped 0 bases from V and 0 bases from J, with 11 bases between.

This TCR was sampled from a human donor who received a COVID-19 vaccine. This rearrangement joins TRBV6-2 or TRBV6-3 to TRBJ2-5; D could derive from TRBD1 or TRBD2 (5 bases each). Sequenced material: CD4+ T cells from PBMCs cultured with HCoV-OC43 spike peptides, taken after COVID-19 vaccination. The sample's subset: HCoV-OC43 spike overlapping peptide pool stimulation. The CDR3 reads CASSYSWGPYQETQYF. The CDR3 nucleotides are TGTGCCAGCAGTTACTCCTGGGGACCGTACCAAGAGACCCAGTACTTC.